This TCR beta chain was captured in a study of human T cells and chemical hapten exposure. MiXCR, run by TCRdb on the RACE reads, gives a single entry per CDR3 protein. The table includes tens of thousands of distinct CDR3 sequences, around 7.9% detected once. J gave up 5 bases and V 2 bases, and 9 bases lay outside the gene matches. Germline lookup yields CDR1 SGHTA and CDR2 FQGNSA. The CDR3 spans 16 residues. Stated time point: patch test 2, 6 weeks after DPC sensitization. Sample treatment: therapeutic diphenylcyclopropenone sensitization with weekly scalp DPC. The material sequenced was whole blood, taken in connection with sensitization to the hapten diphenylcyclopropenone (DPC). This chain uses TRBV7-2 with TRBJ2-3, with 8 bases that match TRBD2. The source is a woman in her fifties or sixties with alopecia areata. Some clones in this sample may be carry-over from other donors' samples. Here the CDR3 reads CASSLYSRGVGDTQYF. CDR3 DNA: TGTGCCAGCAGCTTATACTCGCGGGGGGTCGGAGATACGCAGTATTTT.